This T cell receptor (beta chain) is from a study of T cells in Graves' hyperthyroidism and ophthalmopathy. Study context: Once the initial diagnosis was made, peripheral blood was obtained before any treatment. Study-level points and caveats: Most clonotypes expanded in the thyroid (above 0.001) were also present in blood. Before onset, by a median of about seven months, the model predicted ophthalmopathy.

From RNA transcripts, TCR beta CDR3 regions were amplified. The primer set for the first-round RT-PCR of the TCR CDR3 was HTBI. One entry per CDR3 protein results from TCRdb running MiXCR on the multiplex PCR reads. The sample records 650,000 to 700,000 distinct CDR3 sequences, 17% being singletons. Extraction of PBMCs used more than 8.5 ml of fresh peripheral blood. This clonotype was detected many times. The target antigen is unknown. V was trimmed by 2 bases and J by 0 bases, leaving 10 bases between them. Germline-derived CDR1 and CDR2 are MNHEY and SVGEGT. This CDR3 has 15 amino acids. Material: blood. The rearrangement uses TRBV6-2 or TRBV6-3 and TRBJ1-1; no clear D gene. This TCR was recovered from a man over 45 with Graves' hyperthyroidism. DNA of the CDR3: TGTGCCAGCAGTTACGGTTGGAAAGTGAACACTGAAGCTTTCTTT. This encodes CASSYGWKVNTEAFF.